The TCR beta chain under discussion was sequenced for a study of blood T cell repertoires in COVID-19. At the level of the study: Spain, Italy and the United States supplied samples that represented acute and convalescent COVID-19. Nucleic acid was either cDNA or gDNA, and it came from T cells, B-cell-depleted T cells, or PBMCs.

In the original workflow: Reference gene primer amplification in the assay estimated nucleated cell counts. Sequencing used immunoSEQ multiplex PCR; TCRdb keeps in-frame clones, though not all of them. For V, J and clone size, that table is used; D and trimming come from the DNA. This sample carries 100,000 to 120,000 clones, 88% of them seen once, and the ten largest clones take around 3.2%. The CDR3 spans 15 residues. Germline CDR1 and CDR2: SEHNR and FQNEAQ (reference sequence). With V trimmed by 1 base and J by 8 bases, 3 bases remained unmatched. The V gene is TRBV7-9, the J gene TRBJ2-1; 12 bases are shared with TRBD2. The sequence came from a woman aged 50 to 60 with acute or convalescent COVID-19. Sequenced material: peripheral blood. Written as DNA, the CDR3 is TGTGCCAGCAGCTTAGATCTAGCGGGAGGGGATGAGCAGTTCTTC. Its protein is CASSLDLAGGDEQFF.